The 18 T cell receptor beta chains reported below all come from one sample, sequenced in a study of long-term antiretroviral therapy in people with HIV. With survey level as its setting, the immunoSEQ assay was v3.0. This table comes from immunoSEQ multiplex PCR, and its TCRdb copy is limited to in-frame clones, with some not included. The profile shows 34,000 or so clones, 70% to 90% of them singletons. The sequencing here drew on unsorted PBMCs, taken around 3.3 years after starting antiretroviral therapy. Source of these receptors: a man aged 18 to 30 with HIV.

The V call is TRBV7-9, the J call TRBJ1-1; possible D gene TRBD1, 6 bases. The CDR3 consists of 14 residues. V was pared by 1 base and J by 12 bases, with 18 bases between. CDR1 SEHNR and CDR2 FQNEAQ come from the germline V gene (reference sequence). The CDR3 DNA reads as TGTGCCAGCAGCTTAGAAGCGGGGGGCAAAACCCCTTTCTTT. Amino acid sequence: CASSLEAGGKTPFF.

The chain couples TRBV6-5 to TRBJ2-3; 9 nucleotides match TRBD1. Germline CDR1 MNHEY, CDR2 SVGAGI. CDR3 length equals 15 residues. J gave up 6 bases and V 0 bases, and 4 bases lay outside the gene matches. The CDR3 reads CASSYSTGGWDTQYF. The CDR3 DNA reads TGTGCCAGCAGTTACTCAACAGGGGGCTGGGATACGCAGTATTTT.

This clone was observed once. The CDR3 reads CASSQASSGPTDTQYF. CDR3 in DNA: TGCGCCAGCAGCCAAGCCTCTAGCGGCCCCACAGATACGCAGTATTTT. The gene calls are TRBV4-3 and TRBJ2-3, with 7 bases identical to TRBD2. Germline CDR1 reads LGHNA; CDR2 reads YSLEER. CDR3 length: 16 residues. V gave up 1 base and J gave up 2 bases; unmatched junction bases: 6.

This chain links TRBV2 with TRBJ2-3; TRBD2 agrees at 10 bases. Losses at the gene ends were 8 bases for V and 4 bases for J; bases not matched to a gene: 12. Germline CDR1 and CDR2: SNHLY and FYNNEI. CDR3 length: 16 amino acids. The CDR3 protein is CASARALAGVADTQYF. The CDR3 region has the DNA TGTGCCAGCGCAAGGGCTCTAGCGGGAGTGGCAGATACGCAGTATTTT.

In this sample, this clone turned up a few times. CDR3 amino acids: CASSLTGVYEQYF. CDR3 nucleotide sequence: TGTGCCAGCAGCTTGACGGGAGTCTACGAGCAGTACTTC. V usage is TRBV5-4 and J usage is TRBJ2-7, with D tentatively TRBD2 (6 bases). The CDR3 consists of 13 residues. Deletions cut 1 base from V and 3 bases from J, with 8 bases between. The germline V gene has CDR1 SGHNT and CDR2 YYREEE (reference sequence).

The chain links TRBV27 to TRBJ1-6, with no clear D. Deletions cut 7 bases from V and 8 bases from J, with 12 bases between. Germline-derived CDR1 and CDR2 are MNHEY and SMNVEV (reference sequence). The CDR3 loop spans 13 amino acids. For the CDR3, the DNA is TGTGCCAGCATGGATCCACCCTATTCACCCCTCCACTTT. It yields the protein CASMDPPYSPLHF.

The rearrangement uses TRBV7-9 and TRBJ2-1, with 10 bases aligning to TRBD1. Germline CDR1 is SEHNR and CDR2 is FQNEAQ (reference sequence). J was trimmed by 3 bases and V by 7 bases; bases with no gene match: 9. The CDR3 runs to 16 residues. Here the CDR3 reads CASTKLGQGVYNEQFF. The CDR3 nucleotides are TGTGCCAGCACAAAGTTAGGACAGGGGGTCTACAATGAGCAGTTCTTC.

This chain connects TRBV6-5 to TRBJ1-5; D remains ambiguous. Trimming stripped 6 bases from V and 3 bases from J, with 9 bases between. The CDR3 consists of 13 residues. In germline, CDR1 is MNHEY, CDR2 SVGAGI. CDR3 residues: CASRPGNNQPQHF. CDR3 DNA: TGTGCCAGCAGACCTGGTAACAATCAGCCCCAGCATTTT.

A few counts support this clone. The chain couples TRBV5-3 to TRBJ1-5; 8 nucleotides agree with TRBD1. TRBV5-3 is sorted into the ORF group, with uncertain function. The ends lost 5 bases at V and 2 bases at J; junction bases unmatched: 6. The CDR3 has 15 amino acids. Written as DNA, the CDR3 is TGTGCCAGAAGAAGAGACAGGGGATGCAATCAGCCCCAGCATTTT. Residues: CARRRDRGCNQPQHF.

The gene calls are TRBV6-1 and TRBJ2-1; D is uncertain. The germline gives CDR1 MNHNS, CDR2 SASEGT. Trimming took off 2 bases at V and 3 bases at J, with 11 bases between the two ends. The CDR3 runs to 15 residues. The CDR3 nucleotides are TGTGCCAGCAGTGAAAGGCGAAGCGTCTACAATGAGCAGTTCTTC. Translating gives CASSERRSVYNEQFF.

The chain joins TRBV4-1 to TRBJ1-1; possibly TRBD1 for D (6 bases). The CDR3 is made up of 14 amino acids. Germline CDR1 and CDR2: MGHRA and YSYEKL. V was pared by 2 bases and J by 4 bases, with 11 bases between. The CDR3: CASSQQGYGTEAFF. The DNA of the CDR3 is TGCGCCAGCAGCCAACAGGGGTACGGCACTGAAGCTTTCTTT.

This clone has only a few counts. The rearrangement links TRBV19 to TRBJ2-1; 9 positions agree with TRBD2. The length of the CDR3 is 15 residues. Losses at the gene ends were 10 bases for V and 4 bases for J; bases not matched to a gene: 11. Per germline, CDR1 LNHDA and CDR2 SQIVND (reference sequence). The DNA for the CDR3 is TGTGCCACCGCCCTGACTAGCGGAGATTACAATGAGCAGTTCTTC. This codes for CATALTSGDYNEQFF. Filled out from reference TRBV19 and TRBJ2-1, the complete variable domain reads DGGITQSPKYLFRKEGQNVTLSCEQNLNHDAMYWYRQDPGQGLRLIYYSQIVNDFQKGDIAEGYSVSREKKESFPLTVTSAQKNPTAFYLCATALTSGDYNEQFFGPGTRLTVL.

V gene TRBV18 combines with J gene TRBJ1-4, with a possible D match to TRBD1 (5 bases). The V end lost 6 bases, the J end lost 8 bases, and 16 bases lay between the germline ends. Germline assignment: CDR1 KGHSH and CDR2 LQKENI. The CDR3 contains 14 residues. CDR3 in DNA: TGTGCCAGCTCCCGGGACCCTGTGAGGGAAAAACTGTTTTTT. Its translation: CASSRDPVREKLFF.

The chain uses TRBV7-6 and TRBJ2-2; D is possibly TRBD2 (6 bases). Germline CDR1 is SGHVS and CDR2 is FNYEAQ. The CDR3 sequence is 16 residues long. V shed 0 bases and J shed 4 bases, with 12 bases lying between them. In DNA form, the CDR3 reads TGTGCCAGCAGCTTAGCGACGGGGGTTGGCACCGGGGAGCTGTTTTTT. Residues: CASSLATGVGTGELFF.

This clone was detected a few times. The CDR3, as DNA: TGTGCCAGTGCAGCCCGACAGAACACTGAAGCTTTCTTT. Its protein is CASAARQNTEAFF. The rearrangement joins TRBV19 to TRBJ1-1, with D unresolved. The V gene's germline CDR1 is LNHDA and CDR2 SQIVND (reference sequence). This CDR3 contains 13 residues. V was cut by 8 bases and J by 1 base, with 11 bases left in between.

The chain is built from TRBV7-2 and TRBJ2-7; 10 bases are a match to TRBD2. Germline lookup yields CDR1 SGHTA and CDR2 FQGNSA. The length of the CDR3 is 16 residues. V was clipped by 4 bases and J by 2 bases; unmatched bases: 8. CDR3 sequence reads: CASSSPGTSDPYEQYF. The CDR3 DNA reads TGTGCCAGCAGCTCCCCCGGGACTAGCGACCCCTACGAGCAGTACTTC.

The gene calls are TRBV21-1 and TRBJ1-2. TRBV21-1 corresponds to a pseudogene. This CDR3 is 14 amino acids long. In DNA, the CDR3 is TGTGCCAGCAGCAAAGCTGGGTGCCTTAAGGCCTACACCTTC. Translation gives CASSKAGCLKAYTF.

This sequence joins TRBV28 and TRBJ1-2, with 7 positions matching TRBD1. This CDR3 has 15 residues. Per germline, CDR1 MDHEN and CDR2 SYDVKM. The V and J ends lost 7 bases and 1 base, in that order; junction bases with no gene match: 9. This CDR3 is CASTLGQGDNYGYTF. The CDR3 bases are TGTGCCAGCACCTTGGGGCAGGGGGATAACTATGGCTACACCTTC.